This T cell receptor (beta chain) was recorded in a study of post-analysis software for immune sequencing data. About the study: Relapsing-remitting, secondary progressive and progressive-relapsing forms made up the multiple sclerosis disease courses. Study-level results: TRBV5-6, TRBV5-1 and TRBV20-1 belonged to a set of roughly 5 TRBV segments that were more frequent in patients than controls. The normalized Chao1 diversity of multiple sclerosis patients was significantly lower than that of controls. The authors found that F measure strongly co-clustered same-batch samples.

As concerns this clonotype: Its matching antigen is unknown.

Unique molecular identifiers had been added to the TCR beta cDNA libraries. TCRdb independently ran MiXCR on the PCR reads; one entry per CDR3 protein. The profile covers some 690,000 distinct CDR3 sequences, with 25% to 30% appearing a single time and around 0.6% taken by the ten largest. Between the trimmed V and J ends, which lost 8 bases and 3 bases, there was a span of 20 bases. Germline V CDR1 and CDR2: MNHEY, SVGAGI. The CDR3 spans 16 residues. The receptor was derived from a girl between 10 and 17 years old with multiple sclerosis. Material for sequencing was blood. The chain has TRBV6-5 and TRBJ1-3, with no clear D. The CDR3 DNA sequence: TGTGCCAGCGCAGTCCAGGACGCGGCGTATGGAAACACCATATATTTT. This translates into CASAVQDAAYGNTIYF.